The 14 T cell receptor beta chains below come from one sample, sequenced in a study of Ad26.COV2.S vaccination and SARS-CoV-2 variants. Indicated treatment: some 20 received Ad26.COV2.S at low or high dose, single or two shots; several received placebo; per-sample allocation not given. Each sample was drawn 63 days after the first injection (of vaccine or placebo). Some clones are missing from TCRdb's copy, which holds only in-frame ones; the method was immunoSEQ multiplex PCR. The sample shows about 390,000 clones, about 85% of them seen only once. The source material was peripheral blood, sampled in a trial of Ad26.COV2.S vaccine versus placebo. The receptors here all came from a person between 18 and 59 years old who received the Ad26.COV2.S COVID-19 vaccine or a placebo.

The chain links TRBV18 to TRBJ2-1, with no clear D. This CDR3 has 14 residues. V was shortened by 5 bases and J by 6 bases, with 14 bases between the two germline ends. Germline-derived CDR1 and CDR2 are KGHSH and LQKENI. CDR3 sequence: CASSIRPEVNEQFF. CDR3 bases: TGTGCCAGCTCAATAAGACCAGAGGTCAATGAGCAGTTCTTC.

J is TRBJ1-2 and V is TRBV5-1; 8 nucleotides match TRBD1. V shed 2 bases, J shed 4 bases, and the junction held 4 bases outside the gene matches. Germline CDR1 SGHRS, CDR2 YFSETQ. This CDR3 spans 14 amino acids. The CDR3 region is CASSLDRGGYGYTF. Written as DNA, the CDR3 is TGCGCCAGCAGCTTAGACAGGGGCGGCTATGGCTACACCTTC.

The count of this clone is one. The chain combines TRBV6-5 with TRBJ2-2; 7 positions match TRBD1. Germline-derived CDR1 and CDR2 are MNHEY and SVGAGI. CDR3 length: 15 amino acids. The CDR3 coding sequence is TGTGCTGAGCGGCTGGGACAGAAGAACACCGGGGAGCTGTTTTTT. This codes for CAERLGQKNTGELFF.

V usage is TRBV6-5 and J usage is TRBJ1-4; a weak D match, TRBD1 (6 bases). The CDR3 totals 12 residues. The germline V gene has CDR1 MNHEY and CDR2 SVGAGI. The V and J ends lost 8 bases and 5 bases respectively, with 9 bases between them. Written as DNA, the CDR3 is TGTGCCAGCGGACAGCTCAATGAAAAACTGTTTTTT. Translated: CASGQLNEKLFF.

V and J are TRBV4-1 and TRBJ2-4; D tentatively reads TRBD1 or TRBD2 (5 bases each). The V gene's germline CDR1 is MGHRA and CDR2 YSYEKL. CDR3 length: 15 amino acids. V lost 3 bases and J 1 base, leaving 10 bases between the germline ends. In DNA form, the CDR3 reads TGCGCCAGCAGCCAGCCATGGGGGGCCAAAAACATTCAGTACTTC. This encodes CASSQPWGAKNIQYF.

V gene TRBV2 combines with J gene TRBJ1-4; D unclear. CDR1 is SNHLY and CDR2 is FYNNEI in the germline V gene. The CDR3 covers 12 residues. Trimming stripped 6 bases from V and 8 bases from J, with 10 bases between. Here the CDR3 reads CASSPQREKLFF. CDR3 nucleotides: TGTGCCAGCAGCCCTCAACGGGAAAAACTGTTTTTT.

This clone has just a few counts. The chain joins TRBV27 to TRBJ1-1, with D unresolved. Trimming cost V 6 bases and J 5 bases, with 13 bases left between them. The length of the CDR3 is 13 residues. CDR1 and CDR2 from the germline V gene are MNHEY and SMNVEV (reference sequence). CDR3 residues: CASSPLSGTEAFF. CDR3 bases: TGTGCCAGCAGCCCCCTTAGTGGGACTGAAGCTTTCTTT.

This rearrangement joins TRBV29-1 to TRBJ2-1; D might be TRBD2 (6 bases). The CDR3 is 14 amino acids. Germline V lookup: CDR1 SQVTM, CDR2 ANQGSEA. The V end lost 6 bases, the J end lost 1 base, and 13 bases lay between the germline ends. The CDR3 DNA sequence: TGCAGCGTCAAAGGACTACCGTCCTACAATGAGCAGTTCTTC. As protein: CSVKGLPSYNEQFF.

The V and J genes are TRBV6-6 and TRBJ1-2; 7 bases agree with TRBD1. Germline values: CDR1 MNHNY, CDR2 SVGAGI (reference sequence). The J segment lost 1 base and the V segment lost 3 bases, leaving 8 bases of the junction unmatched. This CDR3 contains 16 residues. CDR3 region: CASSYPGTARNYGYTF. CDR3 sequence (DNA): TGTGCCAGCAGTTATCCCGGGACAGCCCGTAACTATGGCTACACCTTC.

The genes are TRBV6-2 or TRBV6-3 and TRBJ2-3; D might be TRBD2 (5 bases). V was trimmed by 6 bases and J by 6 bases, leaving 19 bases between them. Germline V gives CDR1 MNHEY, CDR2 SVGEGT. This CDR3 is 15 amino acids long. Here the CDR3 DNA reads TGTGCCAGCAGCCGCCAGCGGACCGTAAGGGATACGCAGTATTTT. It is translated as CASSRQRTVRDTQYF.

This chain joins TRBV6-1 and TRBJ1-3; possibly TRBD1 for D (5 bases). The germline V gene encodes CDR1 MNHNS and CDR2 SASEGT. The length of the CDR3 is 14 residues. The ends were cut back, 2 bases at V and 4 bases at J, with 9 bases in the middle. The CDR3, as DNA: TGTGCCAGCAGTGAAACAGGACTAGGAAACACCATATATTTT. This encodes CASSETGLGNTIYF.

This chain links TRBV3-1 (or the pseudogene TRBV3-2) with TRBJ1-1, with D perhaps TRBD1 (5 bases). Looked up from germline, CDR1 is LGHDT and CDR2 is YNNKEL (reference sequence). The CDR3 is 13 amino acids. V dropped 5 bases and J dropped 0 bases, with 7 bases sitting between them. The CDR3 loop is CASSRGMNTEAFF. The CDR3, as DNA: TGTGCCAGCAGCAGGGGTATGAACACTGAAGCTTTCTTT.

This chain joins TRBV12-3 or TRBV12-4 and TRBJ1-3; D gene uncertain. Trimming left V 3 bases short and J 8 bases short, with 8 bases between. This CDR3 is built from 12 residues. The CDR3 here is CASSFWGDTIYF. For the CDR3, the DNA is TGTGCCAGCAGTTTTTGGGGTGACACCATATATTTT.

The J gene is TRBJ2-7, the V gene TRBV4-1; D is perhaps TRBD1 (5 bases). This CDR3 has 16 residues. V lost 4 bases to trimming and J lost 2 bases, with 18 bases between them. The germline gives CDR1 MGHRA, CDR2 YSYEKL. The CDR3 DNA reads as TGCGCCAGCAGCCGCCCAGGCCGGACACAAGCCTACGAGCAGTACTTC. Its protein product is CASSRPGRTQAYEQYF.